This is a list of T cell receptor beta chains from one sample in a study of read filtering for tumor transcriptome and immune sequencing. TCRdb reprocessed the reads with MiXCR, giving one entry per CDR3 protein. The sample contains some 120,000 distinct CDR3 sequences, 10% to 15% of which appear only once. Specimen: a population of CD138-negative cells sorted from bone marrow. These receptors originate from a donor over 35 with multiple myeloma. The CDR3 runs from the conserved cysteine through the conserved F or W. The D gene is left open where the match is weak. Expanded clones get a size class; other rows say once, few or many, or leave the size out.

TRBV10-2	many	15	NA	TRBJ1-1	CASSDQGGRGTEAFF	TGCGCCAGCAGCGATCAGGGTGGCAGGGGCACTGAAGCTTTCTTT
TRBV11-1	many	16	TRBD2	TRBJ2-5	CASSYGTSGRSGTQYF	TGTGCCAGCAGCTACGGGACTAGCGGGAGATCAGGGACCCAGTACTTC
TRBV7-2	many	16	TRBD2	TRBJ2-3	CASSLEATSATDTQYF	TGTGCCAGCAGCTTAGAGGCGACTAGCGCCACAGATACGCAGTATTTT
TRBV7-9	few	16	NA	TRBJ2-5	CASSLIGGYGEETQYF	TGTGCCAGCAGCTTAATCGGAGGTTACGGGGAAGAGACCCAGTACTTC
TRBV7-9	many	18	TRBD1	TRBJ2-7	CASSPFRGGQGRTYEQYF	TGTGCCAGCAGCCCGTTCCGAGGGGGACAGGGGAGGACCTACGAGCAGTACTTC
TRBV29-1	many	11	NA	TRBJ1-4	CSVEEGWELFF	TGCAGCGTTGAGGAGGGTTGGGAACTGTTTTTT
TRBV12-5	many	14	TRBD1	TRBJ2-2	CASGSGQGHGELFF	TGTGCTAGTGGTTCAGGACAGGGCCACGGGGAGCTGTTTTTT
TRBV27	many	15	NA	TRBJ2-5	CASSLSFPPKETQYF	TGTGCCAGCAGTTTATCTTTCCCCCCCAAAGAGACCCAGTACTTC
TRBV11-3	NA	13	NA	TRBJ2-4	CASSQDGGNIQYF	TGTGCCAGCAGCCAAGACGGGGGTAACATTCAGTACTTC
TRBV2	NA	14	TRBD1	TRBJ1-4	CASSSGTGAEKLFF	TGTGCCAGCAGTTCCGGGACAGGGGCTGAAAAACTGTTTTTT
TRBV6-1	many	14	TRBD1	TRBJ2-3	CASSGRQGYDTQYF	TGTGCCAGCAGTGGACGACAGGGATACGATACGCAGTATTTT
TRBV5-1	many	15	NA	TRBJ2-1	CASSLGGSPYNEQFF	TGCGCCAGCAGCTTAGGTGGGAGTCCCTACAATGAGCAGTTCTTC
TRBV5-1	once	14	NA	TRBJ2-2	CASSFVQGTGELFF	TGCGCCAGCAGCTTCGTTCAAGGCACCGGGGAGCTGTTTTTT
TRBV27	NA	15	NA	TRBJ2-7	CASSFSSDSLYERYF	TGTGCCAGCAGTTTTTCGTCCGACAGTCTCTACGAGCGGTACTTC
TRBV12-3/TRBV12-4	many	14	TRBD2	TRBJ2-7	CASRQTSGRGEQYF	TGTGCCAGCAGACAGACTAGCGGGAGAGGGGAGCAGTACTTC
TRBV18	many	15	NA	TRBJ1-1	CASSPPLDGNTEAFF	TGTGCCAGCTCACCACCTTTGGACGGGAACACTGAAGCTTTCTTT
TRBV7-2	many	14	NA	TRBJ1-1	CASSPGRQNTEAFF	TGTGCCAGCAGCCCAGGACGGCAGAACACTGAAGCTTTCTTT